Detailed here is one TCR beta chain. This entry comes from a study of blood T cell repertoires in COVID-19. Participants, 18 to 89 years old, spanned 25 or so US areas. The germline V and J ends were trimmed by 0 bases and 2 bases, with 10 bases remaining between them. CDR1 and CDR2 from the germline V gene are LNHNV and YYDKDF (reference sequence). CDR3 length: 15 residues. Measured with immunoSEQ multiplex PCR; TCRdb has only the in-frame clones, and not every one. The data contain over 350,000 clones, roughly 90% of them singletons. The sequencing input was PBMCs or T cells enriched from blood (not recorded which). This chain links TRBV15 with TRBJ2-5; tentative D call: TRBD2 (6 bases). The TCR sequence derives from a woman aged 25 to 45 with acute COVID-19. The CDR3 DNA is TGTGCCACCAGCAGAGACGGGAGAACTCAAGAGACCCAGTACTTC. Translation: CATSRDGRTQETQYF.